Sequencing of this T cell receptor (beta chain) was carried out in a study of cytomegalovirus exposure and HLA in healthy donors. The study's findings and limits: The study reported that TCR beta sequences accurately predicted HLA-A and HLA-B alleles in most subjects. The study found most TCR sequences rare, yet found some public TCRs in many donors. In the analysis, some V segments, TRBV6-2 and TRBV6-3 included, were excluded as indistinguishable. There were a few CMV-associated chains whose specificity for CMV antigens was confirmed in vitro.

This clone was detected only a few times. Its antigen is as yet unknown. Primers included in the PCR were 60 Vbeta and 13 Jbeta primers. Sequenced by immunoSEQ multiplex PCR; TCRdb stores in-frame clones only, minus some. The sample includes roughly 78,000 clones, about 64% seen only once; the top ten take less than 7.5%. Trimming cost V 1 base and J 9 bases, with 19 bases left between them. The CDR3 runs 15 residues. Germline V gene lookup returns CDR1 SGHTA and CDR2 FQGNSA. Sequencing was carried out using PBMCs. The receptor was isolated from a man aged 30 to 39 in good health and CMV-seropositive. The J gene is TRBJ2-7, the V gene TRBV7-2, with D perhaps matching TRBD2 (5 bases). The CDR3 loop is CASSLVAGTYEGQYF. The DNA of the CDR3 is TGTGCCAGCAGCTTAGTAGCCGGAACCTACGAGGGGCAGTACTTC.